This section outlines one T cell receptor (beta chain) sequence together with its context. Its target is not known. This specimen belongs to a study of radiation and T cells in renal cell carcinoma. Study outcomes and limitations: In nephrectomy-only tumors, top 100 clonotypes averaged approximately 45%, versus about 54% irradiated.

Treatment noted: treatment-naive control, cytoreductive nephrectomy. This CDR3 comprises 15 residues. V gave up 3 bases and J gave up 7 bases, with 18 bases separating them. The germline V gene encodes CDR1 PRHDT and CDR2 FYEKMQ (reference sequence). Assay used: immunoSEQ multiplex PCR; TCRdb lists only in-frame clones, some missing. The table includes more than 15,000 clones, around three fifths detected once. The sample in question was tumor tissue, obtained from a patient whose treatment was nephrectomy without radiotherapy. J is TRBJ1-2 and V is TRBV13; D may be TRBD1 (5 bases). The TCR comes from a man in his fifties or sixties with renal cell carcinoma. CDR3 in DNA: TGTGCCAGCAGCTTTTCGGCATCGACTAGGGGTGGCTACACCTTC. This codes for CASSFSASTRGGYTF.